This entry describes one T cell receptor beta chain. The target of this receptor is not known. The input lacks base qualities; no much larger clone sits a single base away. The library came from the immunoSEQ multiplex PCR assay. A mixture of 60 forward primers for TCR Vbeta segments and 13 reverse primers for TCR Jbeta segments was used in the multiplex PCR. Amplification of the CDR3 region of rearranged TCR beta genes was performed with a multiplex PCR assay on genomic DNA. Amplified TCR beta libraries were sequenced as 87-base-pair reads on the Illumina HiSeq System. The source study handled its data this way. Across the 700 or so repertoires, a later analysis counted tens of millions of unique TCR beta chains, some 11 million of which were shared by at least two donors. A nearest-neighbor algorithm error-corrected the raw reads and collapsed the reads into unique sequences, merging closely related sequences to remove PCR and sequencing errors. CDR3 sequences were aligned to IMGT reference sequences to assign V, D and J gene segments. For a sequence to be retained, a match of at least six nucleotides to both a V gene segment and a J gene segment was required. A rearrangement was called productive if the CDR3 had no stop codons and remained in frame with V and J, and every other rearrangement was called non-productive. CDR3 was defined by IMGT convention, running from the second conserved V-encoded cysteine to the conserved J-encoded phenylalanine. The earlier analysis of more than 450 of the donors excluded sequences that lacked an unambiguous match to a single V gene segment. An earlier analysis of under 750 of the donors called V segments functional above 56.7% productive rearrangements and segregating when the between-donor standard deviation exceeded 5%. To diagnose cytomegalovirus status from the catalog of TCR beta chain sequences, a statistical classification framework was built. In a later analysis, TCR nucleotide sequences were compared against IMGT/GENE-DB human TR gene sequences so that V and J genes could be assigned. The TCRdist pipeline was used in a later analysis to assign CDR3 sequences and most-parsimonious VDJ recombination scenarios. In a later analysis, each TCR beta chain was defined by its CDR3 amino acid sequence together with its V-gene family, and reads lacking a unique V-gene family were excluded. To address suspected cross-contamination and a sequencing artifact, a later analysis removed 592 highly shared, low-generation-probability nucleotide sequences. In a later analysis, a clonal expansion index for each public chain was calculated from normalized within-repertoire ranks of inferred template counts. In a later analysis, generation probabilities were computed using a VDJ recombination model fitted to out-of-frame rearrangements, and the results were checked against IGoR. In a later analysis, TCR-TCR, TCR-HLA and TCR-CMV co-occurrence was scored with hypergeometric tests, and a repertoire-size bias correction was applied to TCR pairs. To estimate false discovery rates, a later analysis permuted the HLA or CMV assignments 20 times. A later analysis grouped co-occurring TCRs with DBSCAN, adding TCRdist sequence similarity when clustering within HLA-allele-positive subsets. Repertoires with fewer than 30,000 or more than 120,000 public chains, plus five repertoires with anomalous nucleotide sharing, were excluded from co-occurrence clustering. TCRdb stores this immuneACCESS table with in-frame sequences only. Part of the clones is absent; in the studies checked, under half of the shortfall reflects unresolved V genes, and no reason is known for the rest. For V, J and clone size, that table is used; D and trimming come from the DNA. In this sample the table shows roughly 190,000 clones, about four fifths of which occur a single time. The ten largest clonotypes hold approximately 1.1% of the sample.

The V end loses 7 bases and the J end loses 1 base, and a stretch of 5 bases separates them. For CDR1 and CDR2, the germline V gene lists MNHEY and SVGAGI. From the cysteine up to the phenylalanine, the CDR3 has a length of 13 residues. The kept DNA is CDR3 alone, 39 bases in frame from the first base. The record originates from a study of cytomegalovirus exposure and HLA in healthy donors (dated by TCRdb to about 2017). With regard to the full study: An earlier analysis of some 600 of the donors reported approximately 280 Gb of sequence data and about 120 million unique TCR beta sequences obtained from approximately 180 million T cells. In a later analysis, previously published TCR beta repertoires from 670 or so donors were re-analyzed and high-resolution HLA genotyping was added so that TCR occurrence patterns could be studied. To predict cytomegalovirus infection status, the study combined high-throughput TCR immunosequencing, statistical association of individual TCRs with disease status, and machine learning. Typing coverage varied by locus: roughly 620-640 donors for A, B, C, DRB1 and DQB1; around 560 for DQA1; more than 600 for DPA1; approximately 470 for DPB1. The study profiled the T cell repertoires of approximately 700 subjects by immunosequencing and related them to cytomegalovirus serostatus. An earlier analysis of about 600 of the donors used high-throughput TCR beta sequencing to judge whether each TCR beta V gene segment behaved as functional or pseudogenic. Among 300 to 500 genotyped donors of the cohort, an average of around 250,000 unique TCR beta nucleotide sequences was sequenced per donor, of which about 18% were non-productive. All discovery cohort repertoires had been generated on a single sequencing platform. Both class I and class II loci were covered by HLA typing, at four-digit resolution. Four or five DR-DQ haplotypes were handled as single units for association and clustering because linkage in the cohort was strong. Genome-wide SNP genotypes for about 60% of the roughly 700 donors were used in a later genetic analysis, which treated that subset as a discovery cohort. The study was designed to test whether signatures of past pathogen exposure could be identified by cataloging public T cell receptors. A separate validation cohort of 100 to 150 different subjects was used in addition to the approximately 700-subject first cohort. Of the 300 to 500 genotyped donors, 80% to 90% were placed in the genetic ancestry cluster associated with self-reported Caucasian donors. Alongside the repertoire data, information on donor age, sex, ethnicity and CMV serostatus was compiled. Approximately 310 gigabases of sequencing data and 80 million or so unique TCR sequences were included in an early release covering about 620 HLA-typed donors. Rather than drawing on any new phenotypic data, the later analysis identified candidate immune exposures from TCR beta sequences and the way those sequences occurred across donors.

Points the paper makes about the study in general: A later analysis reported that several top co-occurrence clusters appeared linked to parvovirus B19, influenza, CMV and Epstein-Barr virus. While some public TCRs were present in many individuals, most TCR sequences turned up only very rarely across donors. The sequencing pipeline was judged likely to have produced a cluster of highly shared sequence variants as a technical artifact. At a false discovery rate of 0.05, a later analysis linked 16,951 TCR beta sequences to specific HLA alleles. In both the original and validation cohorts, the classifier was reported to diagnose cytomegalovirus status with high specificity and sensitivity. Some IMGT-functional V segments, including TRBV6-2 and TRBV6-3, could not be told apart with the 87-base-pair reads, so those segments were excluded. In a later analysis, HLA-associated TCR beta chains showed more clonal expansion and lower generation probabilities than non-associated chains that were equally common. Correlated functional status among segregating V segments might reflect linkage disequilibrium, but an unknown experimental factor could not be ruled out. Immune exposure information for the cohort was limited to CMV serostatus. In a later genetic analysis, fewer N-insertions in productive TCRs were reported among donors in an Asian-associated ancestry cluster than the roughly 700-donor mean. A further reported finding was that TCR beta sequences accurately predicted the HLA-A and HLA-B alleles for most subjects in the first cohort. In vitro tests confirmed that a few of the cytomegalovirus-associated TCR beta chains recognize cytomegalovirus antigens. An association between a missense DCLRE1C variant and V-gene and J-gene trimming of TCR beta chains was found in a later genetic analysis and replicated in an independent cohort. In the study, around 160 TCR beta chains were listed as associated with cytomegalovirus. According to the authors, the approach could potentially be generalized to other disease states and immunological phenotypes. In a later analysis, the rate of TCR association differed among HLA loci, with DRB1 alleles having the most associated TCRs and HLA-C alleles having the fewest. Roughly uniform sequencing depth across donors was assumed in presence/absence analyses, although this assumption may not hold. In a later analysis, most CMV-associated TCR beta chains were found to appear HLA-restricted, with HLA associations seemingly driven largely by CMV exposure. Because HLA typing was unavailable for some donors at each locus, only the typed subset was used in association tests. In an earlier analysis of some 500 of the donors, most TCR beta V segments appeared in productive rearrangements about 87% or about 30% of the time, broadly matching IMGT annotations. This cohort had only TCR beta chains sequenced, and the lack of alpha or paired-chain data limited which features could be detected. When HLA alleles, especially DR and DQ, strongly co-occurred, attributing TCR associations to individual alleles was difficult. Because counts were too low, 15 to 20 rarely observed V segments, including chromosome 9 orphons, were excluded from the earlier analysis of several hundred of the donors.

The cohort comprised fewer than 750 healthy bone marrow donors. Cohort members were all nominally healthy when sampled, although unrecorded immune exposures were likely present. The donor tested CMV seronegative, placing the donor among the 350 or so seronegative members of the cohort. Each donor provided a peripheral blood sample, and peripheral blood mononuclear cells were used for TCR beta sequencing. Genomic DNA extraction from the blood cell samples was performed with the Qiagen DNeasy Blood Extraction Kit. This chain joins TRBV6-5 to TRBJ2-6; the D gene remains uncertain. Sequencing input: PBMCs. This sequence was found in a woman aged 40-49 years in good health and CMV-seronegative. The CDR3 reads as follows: CASKSSGANVLTF. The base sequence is TGTGCCAGCAAATCATCTGGGGCCAACGTCCTGACTTTC.